These 24 T cell receptor beta chains came from one sample sequenced in a study of beta chain features in type 1 diabetes. The study, taken as a whole, reports: Moderate but significant shortening of TCRB CDR3s was recorded in all four CD4+ subsets from Type 1 diabetes patients.

Antigen specificity for these receptors is unknown. Reverse transcription of all isolated RNA meant that expressed TCRB transcripts were sequenced. Assay used: immunoSEQ multiplex PCR; TCRdb lists only in-frame clones, some missing. The sample holds a few hundred thousand clones, roughly 17% seen once. Sequences were obtained from naive CD4+ T cells from blood. These receptors all come from a man between 25 and 39 years old with type 1 diabetes.

This clone was seen only a few times. The rearrangement uses TRBV5-1 and TRBJ2-5; D gene uncertain. The ends were cut back, 0 bases at V and 5 bases at J, with 8 bases in the middle. This CDR3 has 13 amino acids. Germline CDR1 and CDR2: SGHRS and YFSETQ. The DNA for the CDR3 is TGCGCCAGCAGCTTGGGGCAAGAGGAGACCCAGTACTTC. Encoded protein: CASSLGQEETQYF. The variable domain in full, completed from reference TRBV5-1 and TRBJ2-5, reads KAGVTQTPRYLIKTRGQQVTLSCSPISGHRSVSWYQQTPGQGLQFLFEYFSETQRNKGNFPGRFSGRQFSNSRSEMNVSTLELGDSALYLCASSLGQEETQYFGPGTRLLVL.

The V and J genes are TRBV20-1 and TRBJ2-1; D gene uncertain. Germline-derived CDR1 and CDR2 are DFQATT and SNEGSKA (reference sequence). The CDR3 loop spans 10 amino acids. V gave up 3 bases and J gave up 8 bases, with 5 bases separating them. CDR3 region: CSASSYEQFF. CDR3 DNA sequence: TGCAGTGCTAGCAGCTATGAGCAGTTCTTC.

This chain joins TRBV30 and TRBJ2-7; D may be TRBD2 (5 bases). Germline V gene data show CDR1 as GTSNPN and CDR2 as SVGIG (reference sequence). V was clipped by 7 bases and J by 2 bases, with 9 bases between them. The CDR3 totals 11 residues. DNA for the CDR3: TGTGCCTTCGGGGTGGCCTACGAGCAGTACTTC. Encoded protein: CAFGVAYEQYF.

The chain employs TRBV30 and TRBJ1-1, with no clear D. Trimming left V 4 bases short and J 1 base short, with 13 bases between. The CDR3 length is 14 residues. The germline V gene has CDR1 GTSNPN and CDR2 SVGIG (reference sequence). CDR3 nucleotide sequence: TGTGCCTGGATTAGAGGACTAGCGAACACTGAAGCTTTCTTT. Protein product: CAWIRGLANTEAFF. The whole variable domain, filled in from reference TRBV30 and TRBJ1-1, reads SQTIHQWPATLVQPVGSPLSLECTVEGTSNPNLYWYRQAAGRGLQLLFYSVGIGQISSEVPQNLSASRPQDRQFILSSKKLLLSDSGFYLCAWIRGLANTEAFFGQGTRLTVV.

V usage is TRBV11-3 and J usage is TRBJ2-1; 8 nucleotides agree with TRBD2. The CDR3 totals 15 residues. Trimming took 1 base from V and 4 from J; bases not matched to a gene: 3. From germline, CDR1 is SGHNT and CDR2 YENEEA. The CDR3 spells CASSLASGWYNEQFF. The CDR3 coding sequence is TGTGCCAGCAGCTTAGCTAGCGGGTGGTACAATGAGCAGTTCTTC.

The chain has TRBV7-3 and TRBJ1-3; the D gene is possibly TRBD1 (5 bases). CDR3 length: 13 amino acids. Trimming shortened V by 5 bases and J by 4 bases, and 9 bases separated the two germline ends. Germline V gene sequence: CDR1 SGHTA, CDR2 FQGTGA. CDR3 sequence (DNA): TGTGCCAGCAGCCCAGGGAAGGGAAACACCATATATTTT. Protein: CASSPGKGNTIYF.

The genes are TRBV27 and TRBJ2-3; D gene uncertain. V dropped 0 bases and J dropped 3 bases, with 10 bases sitting between them. The CDR3 covers 15 residues. Germline V gene lookup returns CDR1 MNHEY and CDR2 SMNVEV (reference sequence). CDR3 sequence (DNA): TGTGCCAGCAGTTTATCCCCCGCCCGTACAGATACGCAGTATTTT. This encodes CASSLSPARTDTQYF.

Only a few counts were recorded for this clone. This chain connects TRBV29-1 to TRBJ2-7, with D unclear. Trimming removed 4 bases from V and 6 bases from J, with 13 bases in between. Germline CDR1 SQVTM, CDR2 ANQGSEA. The CDR3 totals 12 residues. The CDR3 DNA is TGCAGCGTTGGGTGGACCGACCCCGAGCAGTACTTC. Amino acid sequence: CSVGWTDPEQYF.

The table lists this clone with a few counts. The chain couples TRBV7-3 to TRBJ1-1; 7 nucleotides match TRBD1. This CDR3 region has 13 residues. CDR1 and CDR2 from the germline V gene are SGHTA and FQGTGA. Trimming cost V 5 bases and J 8 bases; bases outside gene matches: 8. CDR3 DNA sequence: TGTGCCAGCAGCCCCCAGGGACAGTCCGAAGCTTTCTTT. Encoded protein: CASSPQGQSEAFF.

This clone has more than one count but fewer than ten. The rearrangement joins TRBV10-3 to TRBJ2-7; D not resolved. V shed 0 bases and J shed 6 bases, with 6 bases lying between them. Germline CDR1 reads ENHRY; CDR2 reads SYGVKD. The length of the CDR3 is 12 residues. CDR3 sequence: CAISESLGEQYF. Here the CDR3 DNA reads TGTGCCATCAGTGAGTCGTTAGGCGAGCAGTACTTC.

V usage is TRBV4-1 and J usage is TRBJ2-7; the match to TRBD2 covers 8 bases. From germline, CDR1 is MGHRA and CDR2 YSYEKL. V was clipped by 4 bases and J by 2 bases; unmatched bases: 10. The CDR3 covers 16 residues. As DNA, the CDR3 is TGCGCCAGCAGCCCGCGAGCGGGAGTGAGCACCTACGAGCAGTACTTC. Encoded protein: CASSPRAGVSTYEQYF.

This chain uses TRBV4-1 with TRBJ2-1, with TRBD2 matching over 9 bases. Germline CDR1 is MGHRA and CDR2 is YSYEKL. The J segment lost 7 bases and the V segment lost 4 bases, leaving 11 bases of the junction unmatched. This CDR3 contains 16 residues. For the CDR3, the DNA is TGCGCCAGCAGCCTCCGTGTAGCGGGAGTCAATAATGAGCAGTTCTTC. It codes for CASSLRVAGVNNEQFF.

Only a few counts were recorded for this clone. The chain is built from TRBV4-1 and TRBJ2-7, with a possible D match to TRBD1 (6 bases). Trimming took 3 bases from V and 6 from J, leaving 15 bases between them. The CDR3 consists of 14 residues. Germline assignment: CDR1 MGHRA and CDR2 YSYEKL. The CDR3 DNA follows: TGCGCCAGCAGCCAGACAGGTTCCATGGGCGAGCAGTACTTC. Translated, it gives CASSQTGSMGEQYF.

The rearrangement uses TRBV6-1 and TRBJ2-6; possibly TRBD1 for D (5 bases). Trimming removed 3 bases from V and 2 bases from J, with 11 bases in between. The CDR3 is 16 residues long. The germline gives CDR1 MNHNS, CDR2 SASEGT. The CDR3 reads CASSDLGVTGANVLTF. CDR3 coding DNA: TGTGCCAGCAGTGACCTAGGGGTAACTGGGGCCAACGTCCTGACTTTC.

This clone was seen only a few times. V and J are TRBV4-1 and TRBJ1-2, with TRBD1 identical over 7 bases. This CDR3 spans 16 amino acids. V was clipped by 7 bases and J by 0 bases; unmatched bases: 11. Germline V gives CDR1 MGHRA, CDR2 YSYEKL. CDR3 sequence (DNA): TGCGCCAGCACCGGGACAGAGACTATTTCTAACTATGGCTACACCTTC. It yields the protein CASTGTETISNYGYTF.

This chain connects TRBV6-1 to TRBJ2-5; TRBD2 agrees at 12 bases. Germline-derived CDR1 and CDR2 are MNHNS and SASEGT. This CDR3 has 15 residues. J was trimmed by 5 bases and V by 0 bases; bases with no gene match: 1. The CDR3 nucleotides are TGTGCCAGCAGTGAAGCCCTAGCGGGAGGGGAGACCCAGTACTTC. Protein product: CASSEALAGGETQYF.

This clone was counted between two and nine times. This rearrangement joins TRBV14 to TRBJ2-1, with D maybe TRBD2 (7 bases). CDR1 and CDR2 from the germline V gene are SGHDN and FVKESK. This CDR3 has 16 residues. V lost 1 base and J lost 6, with 16 bases in between. CDR3 in DNA: TGTGCCAGCAGCCAAGCATTGGGGGGGCCGTTCAATGAGCAGTTCTTC. Amino acid sequence: CASSQALGGPFNEQFF.

This clone appeared a few times. J is TRBJ2-5 and V is TRBV28; 12 bases are shared with TRBD2. The CDR3 has 15 residues. V was pared by 5 bases and J by 2 bases, with 3 bases of the junction left unmatched. Germline CDR1 and CDR2: MDHEN and SYDVKM. The CDR3 is CASSPLAGGQETQYF. CDR3 DNA sequence: TGTGCCAGCAGTCCCCTAGCGGGAGGGCAAGAGACCCAGTACTTC.

V and J are TRBV9 and TRBJ2-5; the D gene is possibly TRBD2 (5 bases). Germline assignment: CDR1 SGDLS and CDR2 YYNGEE. The CDR3 runs to 18 residues. V lost 0 bases to trimming and J lost 0 bases, with 18 bases between them. CDR3 loop: CASSVVRVRCRNQETQYF. The CDR3 nucleotides read TGTGCCAGCAGCGTAGTGAGGGTTCGGTGTCGTAACCAAGAGACCCAGTACTTC.

The chain links TRBV9 to TRBJ2-1; D gene unclear. This CDR3 contains 13 residues. Germline lookup yields CDR1 SGDLS and CDR2 YYNGEE. Trimming left V 4 bases short and J 6 bases short, with 11 bases between. Written as DNA, the CDR3 is TGTGCCAGCAGCTCAAGGGATGGCAATGAGCAGTTCTTC. Its protein product is CASSSRDGNEQFF.

This clone was observed a handful of times. The chain employs TRBV30 and TRBJ2-7; 7 bases align to TRBD2. CDR1 is GTSNPN, CDR2 SVGIG, per germline (reference sequence). This CDR3 spans 14 amino acids. Trimming removed 4 bases from V and 0 bases from J; junction bases left unmatched: 6. CDR3 nucleotide sequence: TGTGCCTGGACCATCGGCGGGAGCTCCTACGAGCAGTACTTC. Translation: CAWTIGGSSYEQYF.

The CDR3 loop is CAWSPPLAGASTDTQYF. The CDR3 DNA reads TGTGCCTGGAGTCCGCCACTAGCGGGAGCAAGCACAGATACGCAGTATTTT. The gene calls are TRBV30 and TRBJ2-3, with 11 nucleotides matching TRBD2. The J segment lost 0 bases and the V segment lost 2 bases, leaving 7 bases of the junction unmatched. CDR1 is GTSNPN and CDR2 is SVGIG in the germline V gene (reference sequence). CDR3 length equals 17 residues. The full variable domain, with the rest looked up from reference TRBV30 and TRBJ2-3, is SQTIHQWPATLVQPVGSPLSLECTVEGTSNPNLYWYRQAAGRGLQLLFYSVGIGQISSEVPQNLSASRPQDRQFILSSKKLLLSDSGFYLCAWSPPLAGASTDTQYFGPGTRLTVL.

The chain recombines TRBV7-2 with TRBJ2-3; D is possibly TRBD1 (7 bases). This CDR3 spans 16 amino acids. Germline V CDR1 and CDR2: SGHTA, FQGNSA. With 2 bases removed from V and 1 base from J, the gap between germline ends came to 13 bases. This CDR3 reads CASSLSRRGGTDTQYF. DNA of the CDR3: TGTGCCAGCAGCTTAAGCCGCAGGGGGGGCACAGATACGCAGTATTTT.

The V call is TRBV25-1, the J call TRBJ2-7; tentatively, D is TRBD2 (6 bases). With 3 bases removed from V and 3 bases from J, the gap between germline ends came to 24 bases. Germline V gene sequence: CDR1 MGHDK, CDR2 SYGVNS. This CDR3 contains 18 residues. The CDR3 is CASSDPLAEGWRFYEQYF. Here the CDR3 DNA reads TGTGCCAGCAGTGACCCTCTTGCGGAGGGTTGGCGGTTCTACGAGCAGTACTTC.